The rows below give T cell receptor beta chains drawn from one sample of a study of blood T cell repertoires in COVID-19. TCRdb's copy holds only in-frame clones and misses some; the assay was immunoSEQ multiplex PCR. The table shows 200,000 to 250,000 clones, with approximately 77% occurring only once. The sequencing input was peripheral blood. These TCRs come from a woman aged 80 or over with acute or convalescent COVID-19. The conserved cysteine and the conserved F or W are not part of the CDR3 here. Fields, in order: V gene, J gene, CDR3 protein.

V gene: TRBV15; J gene: TRBJ1-3; CDR3 protein: ATSRDTGSGNTIY
V gene: TRBV6-5; J gene: TRBJ1-4; CDR3 protein: ASNPGGRMAEKLF
V gene: TRBV30; J gene: TRBJ1-4; CDR3 protein: AWSVQRDRVEKLF
V gene: TRBV6-5; J gene: TRBJ1-3; CDR3 protein: ASRPPGGLGNTIY
V gene: TRBV14; J gene: TRBJ2-1; CDR3 protein: ASTVAGGMYNEQF
V gene: TRBV7-9; J gene: TRBJ2-7; CDR3 protein: ASSLEGQAGQY
V gene: TRBV4-1; J gene: TRBJ2-2; CDR3 protein: ASSQPGQGTTGELF
V gene: TRBV4-2; J gene: TRBJ1-2; CDR3 protein: ASSVNSLYGYT
V gene: TRBV28; J gene: TRBJ2-7; CDR3 protein: ASSLWATGEDSYEQY
V gene: TRBV6-6; J gene: TRBJ2-7; CDR3 protein: ASSRTGEGYEQY
V gene: TRBV19; J gene: TRBJ2-1; CDR3 protein: ASRRDRYSYNEQF
V gene: TRBV11-2; J gene: TRBJ2-5; CDR3 protein: ASSLDLMTQY
V gene: TRBV2; J gene: TRBJ2-6; CDR3 protein: ASSAGTGGSGANVLT
V gene: TRBV7-2; J gene: TRBJ2-2; CDR3 protein: ASSPGQVNTGELF
V gene: TRBV3-1/TRBV3-2; J gene: TRBJ1-4; CDR3 protein: ASSLRRQEEKLF
V gene: TRBV7-2; J gene: TRBJ1-2; CDR3 protein: ASSLGGTGGGYT
V gene: TRBV7-9; J gene: TRBJ2-1; CDR3 protein: ASSLASGGIGEQF
V gene: TRBV28; J gene: TRBJ2-3; CDR3 protein: ASSEGVTDTQY
V gene: TRBV29-1; J gene: TRBJ1-1; CDR3 protein: SVSGAPNTEAF
V gene: TRBV7-9; J gene: TRBJ2-6; CDR3 protein: ASSRGQGSSGANVLT
V gene: TRBV18; J gene: TRBJ1-3; CDR3 protein: ASSSRGQGASGNTIY
V gene: TRBV28; J gene: TRBJ1-5; CDR3 protein: ASSSIGGLGGNQPQH
V gene: TRBV12-3/TRBV12-4; J gene: TRBJ1-1; CDR3 protein: ASSLGQTEAF
V gene: TRBV3-1/TRBV3-2; J gene: TRBJ1-1; CDR3 protein: ASSQGTSTEAF
V gene: TRBV6-5; J gene: TRBJ2-1; CDR3 protein: ASSLVAGANEQF
V gene: TRBV5-8; J gene: TRBJ1-2; CDR3 protein: ASSFHSQGLDYGYT
V gene: TRBV5-5; J gene: TRBJ2-6; CDR3 protein: ASSLVADNRPGANVLT
V gene: TRBV3-1/TRBV3-2; J gene: TRBJ1-1; CDR3 protein: ASSQGDSGSSF
V gene: TRBV20-1; J gene: TRBJ2-7; CDR3 protein: SASSGGDEQY
V gene: TRBV11-3; J gene: TRBJ1-5; CDR3 protein: ASSLVGRGDQPQH
V gene: TRBV14; J gene: TRBJ1-3; CDR3 protein: ASSQMTGTWDTIY
V gene: TRBV7-9; J gene: TRBJ1-1; CDR3 protein: ASSSRTVPTQMNTEAF
V gene: TRBV5-1; J gene: TRBJ1-2; CDR3 protein: ASSLAAGLENHGYT
V gene: TRBV7-3; J gene: TRBJ2-3; CDR3 protein: ASSLTGVRDTQY
V gene: TRBV7-2; J gene: TRBJ2-7; CDR3 protein: ASSTQDSRIYEQY
V gene: TRBV9; J gene: TRBJ1-4; CDR3 protein: ASSSTGGSTYSRNEKLF
V gene: TRBV25-1; J gene: TRBJ1-2; CDR3 protein: ASRGQLNYGYT
V gene: TRBV10-3; J gene: TRBJ2-3; CDR3 protein: AISESAGGPTDTQY
V gene: TRBV7-9; J gene: TRBJ1-3; CDR3 protein: ASSLAGQGSSGNTIY
V gene: TRBV19; J gene: TRBJ1-2; CDR3 protein: ATGTGRAYGYT
V gene: TRBV9; J gene: TRBJ1-2; CDR3 protein: ASSVVPWTDPMNYGYT
V gene: TRBV3-1/TRBV3-2; J gene: TRBJ1-1; CDR3 protein: ASSQVRNTEAF
V gene: TRBV7-3; J gene: TRBJ1-6; CDR3 protein: ASSSTGNSPLH
V gene: TRBV9; J gene: TRBJ2-3; CDR3 protein: ASSVALAGGADTQY
V gene: TRBV28; J gene: TRBJ2-7; CDR3 protein: ASTRPRGTGGRYEQY
V gene: TRBV7-2; J gene: TRBJ2-7; CDR3 protein: ASSSDRIYEQY
V gene: TRBV6-2/TRBV6-3; J gene: TRBJ2-3; CDR3 protein: ASSQEKFNRGETDTQY
V gene: TRBV9; J gene: TRBJ2-1; CDR3 protein: ASSPTTSGGASEQF
V gene: TRBV5-1; J gene: TRBJ1-4; CDR3 protein: ASSLARGQEEKLF
V gene: TRBV18; J gene: TRBJ1-4; CDR3 protein: ASSPRLEGAATNEKLF
V gene: TRBV27; J gene: TRBJ1-3; CDR3 protein: ASRSTGNTIY
V gene: TRBV3-1/TRBV3-2; J gene: TRBJ1-4; CDR3 protein: ASSQIYPRGEKLF
V gene: TRBV13; J gene: TRBJ2-1; CDR3 protein: ASSPRTGPYNEQF